This T cell receptor (beta chain) was obtained from a study of T cells in Graves' hyperthyroidism and ophthalmopathy. The wider study: Initial diagnosis, before any treatment, was when peripheral blood was collected.

PBMCs were derived from 10 ml fresh peripheral blood. Notes on the study in general: In the analysis, a 13 V-J model separated ophthalmopathy from stable hyperthyroidism. Blood samples included most of the expanded thyroid clonotypes exceeding 0.001.

Amplified regions were TCR beta CDR3 sequences from RNA transcripts. The TCR CDR3 first-round RT-PCR relied on the HTBI primer set. MiXCR, applied by TCRdb to the multiplex PCR reads, yields one record per CDR3 protein. The profile shows about 640,000 distinct CDR3 sequences, roughly 14% of them singletons. Trimming cost V 0 bases and J 4 bases, with 1 base left between them. Germline CDR1 is LNHNV and CDR2 is YYDKDF (reference sequence). CDR3 length: 12 amino acids. This clonotype was recorded a few times. The antigen is undetermined. The sequence derives from a woman aged 50 to 60 with Graves' ophthalmopathy. The chain combines TRBV15 with TRBJ1-5; D ambiguous. The sample consisted of blood. The CDR3, as DNA: TGTGCCACCAGCAGAGATAATCAGCCCCAGCATTTT. Translating gives CATSRDNQPQHF.